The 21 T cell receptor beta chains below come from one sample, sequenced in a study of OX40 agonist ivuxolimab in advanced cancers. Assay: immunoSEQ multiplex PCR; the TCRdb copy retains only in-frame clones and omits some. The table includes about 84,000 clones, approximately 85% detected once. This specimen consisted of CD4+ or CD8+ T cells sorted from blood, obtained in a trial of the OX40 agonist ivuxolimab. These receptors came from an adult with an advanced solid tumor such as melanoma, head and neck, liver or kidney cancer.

DNA of the CDR3: TGTGCCAGCAGCCCAGGGCTTTCTAGCACAGATACGCAGTATTTT. As protein: CASSPGLSSTDTQYF. The chain employs TRBV7-6 and TRBJ2-3, with a tentative D call TRBD1 (5 bases). This CDR3 region has 15 residues. In germline, CDR1 is SGHVS, CDR2 FNYEAQ. Deletions cut 5 bases from V and 0 bases from J, with 12 bases between. The whole variable domain, filled in from reference TRBV7-6 and TRBJ2-3, reads GAGVSQSPRYKVTKRGQDVALRCDPISGHVSLYWYRQALGQGPEFLTYFNYEAQQDKSGLPNDRFSAERPEGSISTLTIQRTEQRDSAMYRCASSPGLSSTDTQYFGPGTRLTVL.

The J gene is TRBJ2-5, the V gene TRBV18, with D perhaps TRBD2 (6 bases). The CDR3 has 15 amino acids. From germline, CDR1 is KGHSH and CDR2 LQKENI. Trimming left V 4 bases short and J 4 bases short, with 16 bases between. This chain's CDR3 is CASSLLEGKGETQYF. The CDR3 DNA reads TGTGCCAGCTCACTATTGGAGGGGAAAGGAGAGACCCAGTACTTC.

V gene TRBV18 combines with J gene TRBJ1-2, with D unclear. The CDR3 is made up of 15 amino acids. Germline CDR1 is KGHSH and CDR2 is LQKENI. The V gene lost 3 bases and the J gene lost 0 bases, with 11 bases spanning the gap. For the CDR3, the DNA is TGTGCCAGCTCACCGAGCCGGGAAGCTAACTATGGCTACACCTTC. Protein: CASSPSREANYGYTF.

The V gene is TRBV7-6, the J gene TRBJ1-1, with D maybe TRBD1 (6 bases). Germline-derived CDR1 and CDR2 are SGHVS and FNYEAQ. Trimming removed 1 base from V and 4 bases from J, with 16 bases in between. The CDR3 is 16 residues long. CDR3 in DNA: TGTGCCAGCAGCTTAGTGGGAATTTTAGGGGGCACTGAAGCTTTCTTT. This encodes CASSLVGILGGTEAFF.

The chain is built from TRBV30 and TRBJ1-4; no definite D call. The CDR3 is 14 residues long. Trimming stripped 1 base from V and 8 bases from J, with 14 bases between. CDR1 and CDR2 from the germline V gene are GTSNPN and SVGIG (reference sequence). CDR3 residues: CAWSGRLGGEKLFF. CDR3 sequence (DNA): TGTGCCTGGAGTGGAAGACTAGGAGGGGAAAAACTGTTTTTT.

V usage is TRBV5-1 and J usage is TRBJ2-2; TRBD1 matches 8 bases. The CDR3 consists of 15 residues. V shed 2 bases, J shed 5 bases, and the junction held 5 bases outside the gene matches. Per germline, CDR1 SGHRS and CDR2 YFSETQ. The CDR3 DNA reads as TGCGCCAGCAGCTTCGGGACAGGTGGAACCGGGGAGCTGTTTTTT. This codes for CASSFGTGGTGELFF.

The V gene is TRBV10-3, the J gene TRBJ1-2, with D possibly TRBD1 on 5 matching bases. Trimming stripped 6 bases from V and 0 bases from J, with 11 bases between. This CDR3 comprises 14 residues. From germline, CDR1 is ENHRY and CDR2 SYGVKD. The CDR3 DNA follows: TGTGCCATCAGACAGGAACCTACTAACTATGGCTACACCTTC. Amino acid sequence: CAIRQEPTNYGYTF.

The CDR3 reads CASSISAGTSLAGELFF. The CDR3, as DNA: TGTGCCAGCAGCATCTCGGCCGGGACTAGTCTTGCCGGGGAGCTGTTTTTT. The chain links TRBV2 to TRBJ2-2; TRBD2 agrees at 8 bases. This CDR3 is built from 17 residues. After removal of 6 bases from V and 6 bases from J, the junction contained 15 bases not matched to a gene. The germline CDR1 and CDR2 sequences are SNHLY and FYNNEI.

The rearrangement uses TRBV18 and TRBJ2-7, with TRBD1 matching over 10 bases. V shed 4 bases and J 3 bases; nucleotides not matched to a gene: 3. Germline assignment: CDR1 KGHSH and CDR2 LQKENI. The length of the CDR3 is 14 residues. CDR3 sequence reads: CASSLWTGGYEQYF. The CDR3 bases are TGTGCCAGCTCACTCTGGACAGGGGGCTACGAGCAGTACTTC.

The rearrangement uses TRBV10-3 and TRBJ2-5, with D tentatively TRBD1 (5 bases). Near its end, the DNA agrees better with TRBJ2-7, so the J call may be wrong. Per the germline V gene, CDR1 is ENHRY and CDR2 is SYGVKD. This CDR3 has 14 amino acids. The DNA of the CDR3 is TGTGCCATCAGTGGGGTCAGGGTCTCCTACGAGCAGTACTTC. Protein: CAISGVRVSYEQYF.

The CDR3 DNA reads as TGTGCCACCAGACCGGGACAGTTTAACTATGGCTACACCTTC. Amino acids: CATRPGQFNYGYTF. V gene TRBV28 combines with J gene TRBJ1-2, with TRBD1 matching 7 bases. The CDR3 sequence is 14 residues long. Germline assignment: CDR1 MDHEN and CDR2 SYDVKM. V trimming: 10 bases; J trimming: 1 base; junction bases outside the gene matches: 9.

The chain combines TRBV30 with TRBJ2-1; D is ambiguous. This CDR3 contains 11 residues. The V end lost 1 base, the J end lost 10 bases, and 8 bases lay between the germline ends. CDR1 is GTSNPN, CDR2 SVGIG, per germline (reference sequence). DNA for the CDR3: TGTGCCTGGAGTGCCATTGACGAGCAGTTCTTC. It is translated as CAWSAIDEQFF.

The CDR3 here is CASSFGGPTAPYGYTF. Here the CDR3 DNA reads TGCGCCAGCAGTTTTGGAGGGCCAACGGCCCCCTATGGCTACACCTTC. V usage is TRBV5-1 and J usage is TRBJ1-2; no clear D gene. Trimming removed 5 bases from V and 4 bases from J, with 21 bases in between. Germline values: CDR1 SGHRS, CDR2 YFSETQ. The CDR3 has 16 amino acids.

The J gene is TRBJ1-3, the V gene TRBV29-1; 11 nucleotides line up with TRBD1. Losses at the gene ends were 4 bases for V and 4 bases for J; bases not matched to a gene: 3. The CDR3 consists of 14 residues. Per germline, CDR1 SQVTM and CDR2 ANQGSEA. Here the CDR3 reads CSVGDRGTGNTIYF. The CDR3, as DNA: TGCAGCGTTGGGGACAGGGGGACAGGAAACACCATATATTTT.

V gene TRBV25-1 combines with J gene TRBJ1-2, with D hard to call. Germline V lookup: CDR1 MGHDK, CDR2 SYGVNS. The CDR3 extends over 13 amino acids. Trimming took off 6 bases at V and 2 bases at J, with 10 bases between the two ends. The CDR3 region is CASSYTDNYGYTF. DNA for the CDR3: TGTGCCAGCAGCTACACCGACAACTATGGCTACACCTTC.

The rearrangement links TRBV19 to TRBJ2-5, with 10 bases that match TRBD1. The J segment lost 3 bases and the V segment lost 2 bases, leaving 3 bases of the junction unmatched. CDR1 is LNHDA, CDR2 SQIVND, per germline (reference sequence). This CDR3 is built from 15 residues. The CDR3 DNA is TGTGCCAGTAGTATAATGGGGACAGGGGAAGAGACCCAGTACTTC. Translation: CASSIMGTGEETQYF.

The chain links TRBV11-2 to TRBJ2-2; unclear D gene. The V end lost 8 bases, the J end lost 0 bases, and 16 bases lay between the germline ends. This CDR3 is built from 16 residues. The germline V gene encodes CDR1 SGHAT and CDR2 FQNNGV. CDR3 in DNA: TGTGCCAGCGGCCGTAAAGCCAGACCGAACACCGGGGAGCTGTTTTTT. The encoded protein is CASGRKARPNTGELFF.

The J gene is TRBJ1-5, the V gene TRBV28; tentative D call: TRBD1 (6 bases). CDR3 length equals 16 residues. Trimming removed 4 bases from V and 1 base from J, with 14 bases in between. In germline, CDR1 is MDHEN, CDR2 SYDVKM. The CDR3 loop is CASSSPRGQSNQPQHF. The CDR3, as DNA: TGTGCCAGCAGTTCCCCCCGTGGACAGAGCAATCAGCCCCAGCATTTT.

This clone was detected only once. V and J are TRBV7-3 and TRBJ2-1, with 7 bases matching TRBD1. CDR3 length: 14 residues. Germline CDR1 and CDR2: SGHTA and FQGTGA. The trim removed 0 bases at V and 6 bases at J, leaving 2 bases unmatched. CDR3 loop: CASSLTSGGNEQFF. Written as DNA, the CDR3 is TGTGCCAGCAGCTTAACGTCAGGGGGCAATGAGCAGTTCTTC.

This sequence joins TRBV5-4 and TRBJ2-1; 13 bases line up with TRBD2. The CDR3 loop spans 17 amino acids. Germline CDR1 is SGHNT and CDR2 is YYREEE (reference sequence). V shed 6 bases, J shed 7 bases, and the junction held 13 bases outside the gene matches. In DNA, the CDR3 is TGTGCCAGCACCCTCGGGAGTGGACTAGCGGGAGTTAATGAGCAGTTCTTC. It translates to CASTLGSGLAGVNEQFF.

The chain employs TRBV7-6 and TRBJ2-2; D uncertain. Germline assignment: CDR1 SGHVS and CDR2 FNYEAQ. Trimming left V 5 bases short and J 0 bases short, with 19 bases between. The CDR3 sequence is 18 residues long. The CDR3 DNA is TGTGCCAGCAGCCGAACGCGAGACCATATCGCGAACACCGGGGAGCTGTTTTTT. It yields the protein CASSRTRDHIANTGELFF.